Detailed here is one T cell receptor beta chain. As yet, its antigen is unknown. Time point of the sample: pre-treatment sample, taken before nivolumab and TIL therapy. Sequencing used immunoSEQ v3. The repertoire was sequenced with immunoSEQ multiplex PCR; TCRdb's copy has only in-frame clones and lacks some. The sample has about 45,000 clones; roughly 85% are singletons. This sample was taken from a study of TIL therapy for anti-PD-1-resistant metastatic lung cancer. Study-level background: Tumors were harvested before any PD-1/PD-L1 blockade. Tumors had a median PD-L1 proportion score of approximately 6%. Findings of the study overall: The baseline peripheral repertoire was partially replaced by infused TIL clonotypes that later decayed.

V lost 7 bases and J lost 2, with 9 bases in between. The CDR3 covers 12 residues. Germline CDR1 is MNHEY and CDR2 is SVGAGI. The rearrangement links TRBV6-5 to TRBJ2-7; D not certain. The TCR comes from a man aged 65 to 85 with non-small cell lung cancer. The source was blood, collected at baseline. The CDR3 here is CASTNGPYEQYF. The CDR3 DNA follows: TGTGCCAGCACCAACGGACCCTACGAGCAGTACTTC.